This T cell receptor (beta chain) is from a study of monozygotic twins with inflammatory bowel disease. The CDR3 totals 14 residues. Using the 5' RACE reads, TCRdb records one entry per CDR3 protein without DNA. This repertoire includes about 200,000 distinct CDR3 sequences. V usage is TRBV12-3 or TRBV12-4 and J usage is TRBJ2-3; the TRBD1 assignment by TCRdb is unverifiable without DNA. Material for sequencing was blood. The sequence was obtained from a human donor with ulcerative colitis or Crohn's disease, or a healthy co-twin of an affected twin (not recorded which). CDR3 region: CASNTLRGTDTQYF.